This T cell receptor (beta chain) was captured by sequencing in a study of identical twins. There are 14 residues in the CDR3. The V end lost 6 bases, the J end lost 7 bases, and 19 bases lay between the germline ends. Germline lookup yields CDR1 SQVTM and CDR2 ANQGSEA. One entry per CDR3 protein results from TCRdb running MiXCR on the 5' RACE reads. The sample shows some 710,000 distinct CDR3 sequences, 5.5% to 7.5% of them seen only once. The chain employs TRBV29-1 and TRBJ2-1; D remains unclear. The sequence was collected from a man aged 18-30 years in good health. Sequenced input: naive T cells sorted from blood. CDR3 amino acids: CSVEWRLTRNEQFF. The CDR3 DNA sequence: TGCAGCGTGGAGTGGCGTCTTACAAGGAATGAGCAGTTCTTC.